Listed below are T cell receptor beta chains from one sample, sequenced in a study of graft-versus-host responses after intestinal transplantation. These receptors have no known antigen. Produced via immunoSEQ multiplex PCR; TCRdb's table is partial and in-frame only. The sample holds about 94,000 clones, 91% seen once. The specimen was unstimulated CD8+ T cells sorted from spleen or lymph node cells, collected before intestinal transplant. These receptors came from a human donor who received an intestinal transplant. Both conserved end residues are part of each CDR3. Each record gives: V gene, D gene, J gene, clone size, CDR3 DNA, CDR3 protein. D genes are given only for firm matches. Size is omitted from some rows. Given values are once, few, many or a class for expanded clones.

v_call: TRBV7-9
d_call: TRBD1
j_call: TRBJ2-7
clone_size: .
cdr3_nt: TGTGCCAGCAGCCCCCGGACAGGGCCCGAGCAGTACTTC
cdr3_aa: CASSPRTGPEQYF

v_call: TRBV7-9
d_call: TRBD2
j_call: TRBJ2-2
clone_size: .
cdr3_nt: TGTGCCAGCAGCGGACTAGCGGGAGCCGGGGAGCTGTTTTTT
cdr3_aa: CASSGLAGAGELFF

v_call: TRBV30
d_call: TRBD2
j_call: TRBJ2-4
clone_size: once
cdr3_nt: TGTGCCTGGAGTGTACGCGGGGGAGCCAAAAACATTCAGTACTTC
cdr3_aa: CAWSVRGGAKNIQYF

v_call: TRBV13
d_call: TRBD2
j_call: TRBJ2-3
clone_size: .
cdr3_nt: TGTGCCAGCAGCCCAACTCCGGGGGGGCCTAGTGAAGATACGCAGTATTTT
cdr3_aa: CASSPTPGGPSEDTQYF

v_call: TRBV6-5
d_call: .
j_call: TRBJ2-1
clone_size: .
cdr3_nt: TGTGCCAGCGGGGGGGCCGGATACAATGAGCAGTTCTTC
cdr3_aa: CASGGAGYNEQFF

v_call: TRBV4-1
d_call: TRBD2
j_call: TRBJ2-7
clone_size: .
cdr3_nt: TGCGCCAGCAGCCCAGCGGGGGGAACATCTTACGAGCAGTACTTC
cdr3_aa: CASSPAGGTSYEQYF

v_call: TRBV6-1
d_call: .
j_call: TRBJ2-1
clone_size: .
cdr3_nt: TGTGCCAGCAGTGATGGAGTTTCCTACAATGAGCAGTTCTTC
cdr3_aa: CASSDGVSYNEQFF

v_call: TRBV5-1
d_call: .
j_call: TRBJ2-3
clone_size: few
cdr3_nt: TGCGCCAGCAGCTTGCGGTTTATGGGCACAGATACGCAGTATTTT
cdr3_aa: CASSLRFMGTDTQYF

v_call: TRBV5-6
d_call: TRBD1
j_call: TRBJ1-3
clone_size: .
cdr3_nt: TGTGCCAGCAGCTTGGCCCCCGCAGGGGGTTACGGAAACACCATATATTTT
cdr3_aa: CASSLAPAGGYGNTIYF

v_call: TRBV27
d_call: TRBD1
j_call: TRBJ2-7
clone_size: .
cdr3_nt: TGTGCCAGCAGAGGGACAGGGATCCCCTACGAGCAGTACTTC
cdr3_aa: CASRGTGIPYEQYF

v_call: TRBV6-5
d_call: TRBD1
j_call: TRBJ1-5
clone_size: .
cdr3_nt: TGTGCCAGCGGACAGGGGTTGGAGCCCCAGCATTTT
cdr3_aa: CASGQGLEPQHF

v_call: TRBV5-4
d_call: .
j_call: TRBJ1-1
clone_size: .
cdr3_nt: TGTGCCAGCAGCTTGACCGGCAGGGACGGAGGGACTGAAGCTTTCTTT
cdr3_aa: CASSLTGRDGGTEAFF

v_call: TRBV4-1
d_call: .
j_call: TRBJ2-7
clone_size: .
cdr3_nt: TGCGCCAGCAGCCAAGAGAGGGGAGGGCAGTACTTC
cdr3_aa: CASSQERGGQYF

v_call: TRBV9
d_call: TRBD1
j_call: TRBJ1-2
clone_size: .
cdr3_nt: TGTGCCAGCACGGCAGGGGGCGTTGACTATGGCTACACCTTC
cdr3_aa: CASTAGGVDYGYTF

v_call: TRBV21-1
d_call: .
j_call: TRBJ2-7
clone_size: .
cdr3_nt: TGTGCCAGCAGCAAATTGGGGCCATCAACCTACGAGCAGTACTTC
cdr3_aa: CASSKLGPSTYEQYF

v_call: TRBV4-1
d_call: .
j_call: TRBJ2-5
clone_size: .
cdr3_nt: TGCGCCAGCAGCCAAGAATGGGGAGGAGAGACCCAGTACTTC
cdr3_aa: CASSQEWGGETQYF